Listed below are T cell receptor beta chains from one sample, sequenced in a study of blood T cell repertoires in COVID-19. The protocol was immunoSEQ multiplex PCR, while the TCRdb copy is restricted to in-frame clones and leaves out a portion. The sample comprises 230,000 or so clones, 84% of which are singletons, and roughly 3.6% rests with the top ten. The sample consisted of PBMCs or T cells enriched from blood (not recorded which). These receptors all come from a middle-aged man who had recovered from COVID-19. Each CDR3 is given with its conserved first and last residue. The D gene is left open where the match is weak. The size entry is marked missing in some rows and otherwise reads once, few, many or a size class.

j_call: TRBJ1-6
d_call: TRBD1
v_call: TRBV19
clone_size: .
cdr3_aa: CASSIEQGVNSPLHF
cdr3_nt: TGTGCCAGTAGTATCGAACAGGGGGTAAATTCACCCCTCCACTTT

j_call: TRBJ2-5
d_call: .
v_call: TRBV18
clone_size: once
cdr3_aa: CASSPMPLNVLWETQYF
cdr3_nt: TGTGCCAGCTCACCCATGCCACTCAACGTCCTGTGGGAGACCCAGTACTTC

j_call: TRBJ1-2
d_call: TRBD1
v_call: TRBV28
clone_size: .
cdr3_aa: CASSSRGRPESGYTF
cdr3_nt: TGTGCCAGCAGTTCCAGGGGGCGCCCAGAGAGCGGCTACACCTTC

j_call: TRBJ2-7
d_call: TRBD2
v_call: TRBV7-2
clone_size: .
cdr3_aa: CASSTTSGSPYEQYF
cdr3_nt: TGTGCCAGCAGCACCACTAGCGGGAGTCCGTACGAGCAGTACTTC

j_call: TRBJ1-2
d_call: .
v_call: TRBV28
clone_size: few
cdr3_aa: CASKVRVGNYGYTF
cdr3_nt: TGTGCCAGCAAAGTGAGGGTTGGGAACTATGGCTACACCTTC

j_call: TRBJ2-3
d_call: .
v_call: TRBV20-1
clone_size: once
cdr3_aa: CSAGAVTQYF
cdr3_nt: TGCAGTGCTGGAGCGGTTACGCAGTATTTT

j_call: TRBJ1-1
d_call: .
v_call: TRBV20-1
clone_size: .
cdr3_aa: CSAQYTEAFF
cdr3_nt: TGCAGTGCGCAGTACACTGAAGCTTTCTTT

j_call: TRBJ2-7
d_call: TRBD1
v_call: TRBV28
clone_size: once
cdr3_aa: CASSRRQGKWSYEQYF
cdr3_nt: TGTGCCAGCAGTCGTCGACAGGGTAAATGGTCCTACGAGCAGTACTTC

j_call: TRBJ2-7
d_call: .
v_call: TRBV7-8
clone_size: .
cdr3_aa: CASSRTEDYEQYF
cdr3_nt: TGTGCCAGCAGCCGCACAGAAGACTACGAGCAGTACTTC

j_call: TRBJ2-7
d_call: TRBD1
v_call: TRBV6-2/TRBV6-3
clone_size: .
cdr3_aa: CASSRQGPYEQYF
cdr3_nt: TGTGCCAGCAGCAGACAGGGGCCCTACGAGCAGTACTTC

j_call: TRBJ2-7
d_call: TRBD2
v_call: TRBV7-2
clone_size: .
cdr3_aa: CASSPLAGVSYEQYF
cdr3_nt: TGTGCCAGCAGCCCACTAGCGGGAGTCTCCTACGAGCAGTACTTC

j_call: TRBJ2-5
d_call: .
v_call: TRBV7-3
clone_size: few
cdr3_aa: CASSPGQVETQYF
cdr3_nt: TGTGCCAGCAGCCCCGGACAAGTCGAGACCCAGTACTTC

j_call: TRBJ1-5
d_call: .
v_call: TRBV20-1
clone_size: once
cdr3_aa: CSASWSSNQPQHF
cdr3_nt: TGCAGTGCTAGTTGGAGTAGCAATCAGCCCCAGCATTTT

j_call: TRBJ1-5
d_call: TRBD1
v_call: TRBV18
clone_size: .
cdr3_aa: CASSPPGQGNQPQHF
cdr3_nt: TGTGCCAGCTCACCACCGGGACAGGGGAATCAGCCCCAGCATTTT

j_call: TRBJ2-3
d_call: .
v_call: TRBV25-1
clone_size: .
cdr3_aa: CASSALAGSTDTQYF
cdr3_nt: TGTGCCAGCAGTGCCCTAGCTGGGAGCACAGATACGCAGTATTTT

j_call: TRBJ2-1
d_call: TRBD2
v_call: TRBV2
clone_size: .
cdr3_aa: CASSETSGRSDEQFF
cdr3_nt: TGTGCCAGCAGTGAAACTAGCGGGAGATCGGATGAGCAGTTCTTC

j_call: TRBJ1-6
d_call: TRBD1
v_call: TRBV27
clone_size: .
cdr3_aa: CASSLVSQGYSPLHF
cdr3_nt: TGTGCCAGCAGTTTAGTGTCACAGGGGTATTCACCCCTCCACTTT

j_call: TRBJ2-4
d_call: TRBD2
v_call: TRBV11-2
clone_size: .
cdr3_aa: CASSPGVSGGDIQYF
cdr3_nt: TGTGCCAGCAGCCCCGGAGTCTCGGGGGGGGACATTCAGTACTTC

j_call: TRBJ1-3
d_call: .
v_call: TRBV7-2
clone_size: .
cdr3_aa: CASSLAGFSGNTIYF
cdr3_nt: TGTGCCAGCAGCTTAGCCGGGTTCTCTGGAAACACCATATATTTT

j_call: TRBJ2-3
d_call: TRBD1
v_call: TRBV9
clone_size: .
cdr3_aa: CASSVGDRGITDTQYF
cdr3_nt: TGTGCCAGCAGCGTTGGGGACAGGGGCATCACAGATACGCAGTATTTT

j_call: TRBJ2-3
d_call: TRBD2
v_call: TRBV3-1/TRBV3-2
clone_size: .
cdr3_aa: CASSSTESSSGEADTQYF
cdr3_nt: TGTGCCAGCAGCTCAACAGAGAGTTCTAGCGGGGAGGCAGATACGCAGTATTTT

j_call: TRBJ2-3
d_call: .
v_call: TRBV5-1
clone_size: .
cdr3_aa: CASSLAPGTDTQYF
cdr3_nt: TGCGCCAGCAGCTTGGCCCCCGGGACAGATACGCAGTATTTT

j_call: TRBJ1-1
d_call: .
v_call: TRBV20-1
clone_size: few
cdr3_aa: CSASQMGRWNTEAFF
cdr3_nt: TGCAGTGCTAGTCAAATGGGGCGTTGGAACACTGAAGCTTTCTTT

j_call: TRBJ2-7
d_call: TRBD2
v_call: TRBV19
clone_size: .
cdr3_aa: CASAERRRGGRDYEQYF
cdr3_nt: TGTGCCAGTGCCGAGCGGAGGCGGGGGGGCCGTGACTACGAGCAGTACTTC

j_call: TRBJ1-2
d_call: .
v_call: TRBV5-8
clone_size: .
cdr3_aa: CASSLVDPADYGYTF
cdr3_nt: TGTGCCAGCAGCTTGGTCGACCCGGCGGACTATGGCTACACCTTC

j_call: TRBJ2-3
d_call: TRBD2
v_call: TRBV7-3
clone_size: .
cdr3_aa: CASSLAGGYTDTQYF
cdr3_nt: TGTGCCAGCAGCCTAGCGGGAGGATACACAGATACGCAGTATTTT

j_call: TRBJ1-5
d_call: .
v_call: TRBV5-1
clone_size: once
cdr3_aa: CASSLSGGDQPQHF
cdr3_nt: TGCGCCAGCAGCTTGAGCGGAGGGGATCAGCCCCAGCATTTT

j_call: TRBJ2-1
d_call: TRBD2
v_call: TRBV10-1
clone_size: .
cdr3_aa: CASSERGLAPNEQFF
cdr3_nt: TGCGCCAGCAGTGAAAGAGGACTAGCTCCCAATGAGCAGTTCTTC

j_call: TRBJ2-1
d_call: .
v_call: TRBV27
clone_size: .
cdr3_aa: CASSLSPLGGAEQFF
cdr3_nt: TGTGCCAGCAGTTTATCTCCCTTAGGTGGGGCCGAGCAGTTCTTC

j_call: TRBJ2-7
d_call: .
v_call: TRBV18
clone_size: .
cdr3_aa: CASSGRQAALDEQYF
cdr3_nt: TGTGCCAGCTCAGGTAGACAGGCGGCTCTGGACGAGCAGTACTTC

j_call: TRBJ2-7
d_call: TRBD2
v_call: TRBV10-2
clone_size: .
cdr3_aa: CASTPSGVEQYF
cdr3_nt: TGCGCCAGCACCCCTAGCGGGGTCGAGCAGTACTTC

j_call: TRBJ2-7
d_call: TRBD1
v_call: TRBV9
clone_size: .
cdr3_aa: CASSRGGQGYEQYF
cdr3_nt: TGTGCCAGCAGCCGCGGGGGACAGGGGTACGAGCAGTACTTC

j_call: TRBJ2-1
d_call: .
v_call: TRBV7-6
clone_size: .
cdr3_aa: CASSLPYARGSSYNEQFF
cdr3_nt: TGTGCCAGCAGCTTACCTTACGCCAGGGGATCGTCCTACAATGAGCAGTTCTTC

j_call: TRBJ2-7
d_call: TRBD1
v_call: TRBV5-1
clone_size: once
cdr3_aa: CASRAGQGRYEQYF
cdr3_nt: TGCGCCAGCAGGGCGGGACAGGGAAGGTACGAGCAGTACTTC

j_call: TRBJ2-7
d_call: TRBD2
v_call: TRBV5-1
clone_size: few
cdr3_aa: CASSRGLAVHNYEQYF
cdr3_nt: TGCGCCAGCAGCCGGGGACTAGCGGTCCACAACTACGAGCAGTACTTC

j_call: TRBJ1-1
d_call: .
v_call: TRBV2
clone_size: .
cdr3_aa: CASIRTEMNTEAFF
cdr3_nt: TGTGCCAGCATCAGGACAGAAATGAACACTGAAGCTTTCTTT

j_call: TRBJ2-3
d_call: .
v_call: TRBV19
clone_size: .
cdr3_aa: CASSIGHTDTQYF
cdr3_nt: TGTGCCAGTAGTATAGGGCACACAGATACGCAGTATTTT

j_call: TRBJ1-1
d_call: .
v_call: TRBV10-1
clone_size: .
cdr3_aa: CASKRFPNTEAFF
cdr3_nt: TGCGCCAGCAAGAGATTCCCGAACACTGAAGCTTTCTTT

j_call: TRBJ2-7
d_call: TRBD1
v_call: TRBV18
clone_size: .
cdr3_aa: CASSPGQGDEQYF
cdr3_nt: TGTGCCAGCTCACCGGGACAGGGGGACGAGCAGTACTTC

j_call: TRBJ2-6
d_call: .
v_call: TRBV6-2/TRBV6-3
clone_size: .
cdr3_aa: CASSYSTFSGANVLTF
cdr3_nt: TGTGCCAGCAGTTACTCGACATTCTCTGGGGCCAACGTCCTGACTTTC

j_call: TRBJ1-2
d_call: .
v_call: TRBV29-1
clone_size: .
cdr3_aa: CSVEKYSPNYGYTF
cdr3_nt: TGCAGCGTTGAAAAATACAGCCCTAACTATGGCTACACCTTC

j_call: TRBJ2-7
d_call: TRBD1
v_call: TRBV5-5
clone_size: once
cdr3_aa: CASSQQTGSVEEQYF
cdr3_nt: TGTGCCAGCAGCCAACAGACAGGGAGTGTTGAGGAGCAGTACTTC

j_call: TRBJ2-1
d_call: TRBD2
v_call: TRBV18
clone_size: .
cdr3_aa: CASSPELAGNNEQFF
cdr3_nt: TGTGCCAGCTCACCCGAACTAGCGGGTAACAATGAGCAGTTCTTC